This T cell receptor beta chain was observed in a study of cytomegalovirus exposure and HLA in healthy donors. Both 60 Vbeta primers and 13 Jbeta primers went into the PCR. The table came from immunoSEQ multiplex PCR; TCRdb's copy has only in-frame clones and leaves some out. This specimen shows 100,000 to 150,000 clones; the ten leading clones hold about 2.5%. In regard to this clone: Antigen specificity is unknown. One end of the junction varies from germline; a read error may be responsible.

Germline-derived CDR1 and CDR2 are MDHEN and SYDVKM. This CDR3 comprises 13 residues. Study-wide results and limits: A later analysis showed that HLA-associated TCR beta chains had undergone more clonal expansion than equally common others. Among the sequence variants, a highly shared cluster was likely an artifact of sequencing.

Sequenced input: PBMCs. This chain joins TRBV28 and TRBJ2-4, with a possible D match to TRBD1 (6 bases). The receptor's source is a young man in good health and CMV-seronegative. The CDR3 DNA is TGTGCCAGCAGCCAACCCTCGGACAGTCGGGGTAACTTC. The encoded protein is CASSQPSDSRGNF.